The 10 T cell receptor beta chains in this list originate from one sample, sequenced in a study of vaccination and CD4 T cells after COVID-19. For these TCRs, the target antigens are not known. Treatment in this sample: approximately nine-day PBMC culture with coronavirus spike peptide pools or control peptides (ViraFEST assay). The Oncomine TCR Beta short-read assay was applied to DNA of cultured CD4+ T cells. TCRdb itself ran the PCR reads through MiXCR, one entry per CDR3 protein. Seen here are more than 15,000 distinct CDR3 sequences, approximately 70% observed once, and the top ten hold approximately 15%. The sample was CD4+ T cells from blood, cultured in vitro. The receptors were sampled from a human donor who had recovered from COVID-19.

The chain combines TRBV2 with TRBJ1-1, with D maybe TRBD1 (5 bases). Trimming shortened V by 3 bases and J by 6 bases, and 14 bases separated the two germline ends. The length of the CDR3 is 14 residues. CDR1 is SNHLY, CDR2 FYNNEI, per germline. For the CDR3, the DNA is TGTGCCAGCAGTGATTGGCTTCTGGGGGCTGAAGCTTTCTTT. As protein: CASSDWLLGAEAFF.

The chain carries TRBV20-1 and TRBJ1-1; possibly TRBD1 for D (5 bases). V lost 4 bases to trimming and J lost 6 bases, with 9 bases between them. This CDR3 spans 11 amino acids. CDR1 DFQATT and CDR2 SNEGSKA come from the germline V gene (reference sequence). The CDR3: CSAMRTSEAFF. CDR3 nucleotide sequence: TGCAGTGCTATGAGGACATCTGAAGCTTTCTTT.

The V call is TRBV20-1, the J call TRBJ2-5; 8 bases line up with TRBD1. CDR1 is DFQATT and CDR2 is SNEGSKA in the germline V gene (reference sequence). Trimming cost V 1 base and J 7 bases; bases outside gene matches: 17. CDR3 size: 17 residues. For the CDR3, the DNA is TGCAGTGCTAGAGGGGGCCAGCAGGACAGGGTTTATAGGACCCAGTACTTC. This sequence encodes CSARGGQQDRVYRTQYF.

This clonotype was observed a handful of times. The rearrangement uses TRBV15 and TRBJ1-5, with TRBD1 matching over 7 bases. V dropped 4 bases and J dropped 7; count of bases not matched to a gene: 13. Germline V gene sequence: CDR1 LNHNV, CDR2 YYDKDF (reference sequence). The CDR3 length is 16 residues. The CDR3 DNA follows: TGTGCCACCAGCAAGGGGGTCAAAACGACAGGGCAGCCCCAGCATTTT. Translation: CATSKGVKTTGQPQHF. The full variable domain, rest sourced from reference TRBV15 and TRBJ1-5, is DAMVIQNPRYQVTQFGKPVTLSCSQTLNHNVMYWYQQKSSQAPKLLFHYYDKDFNNEADTPDNFQSRRPNTSFCFLDIRSPGLGDTAMYLCATSKGVKTTGQPQHFGDGTRLSIL.

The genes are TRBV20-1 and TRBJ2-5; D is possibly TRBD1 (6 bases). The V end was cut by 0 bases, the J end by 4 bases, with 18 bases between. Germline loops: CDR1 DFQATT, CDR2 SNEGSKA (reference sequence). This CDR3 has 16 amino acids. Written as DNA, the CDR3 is TGCAGTGCTAGAGATGAAGGGGGAGTCGAGGGAGAGACCCAGTACTTC. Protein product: CSARDEGGVEGETQYF.

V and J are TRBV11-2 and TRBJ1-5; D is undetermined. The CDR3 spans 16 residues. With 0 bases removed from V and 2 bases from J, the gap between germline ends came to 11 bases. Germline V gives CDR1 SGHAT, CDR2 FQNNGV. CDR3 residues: CASSLDGQIRNQPQHF. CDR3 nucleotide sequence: TGTGCCAGCAGCTTAGATGGGCAGATACGCAATCAGCCCCAGCATTTT.

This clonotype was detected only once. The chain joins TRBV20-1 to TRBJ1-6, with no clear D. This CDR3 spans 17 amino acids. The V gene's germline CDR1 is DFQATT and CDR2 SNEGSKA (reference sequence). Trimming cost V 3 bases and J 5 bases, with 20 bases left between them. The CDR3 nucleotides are TGCAGTGCTAGGATCTGGTCGGCCAGACGCCATAATTCACCCCTCCACTTT. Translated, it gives CSARIWSARRHNSPLHF.

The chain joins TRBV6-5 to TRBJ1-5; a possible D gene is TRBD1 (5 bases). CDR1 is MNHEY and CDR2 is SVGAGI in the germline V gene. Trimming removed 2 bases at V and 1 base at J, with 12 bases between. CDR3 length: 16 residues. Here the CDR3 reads CASSYIDSLSNQPQHF. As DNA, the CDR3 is TGTGCCAGCAGTTACATCGACAGTTTGAGCAATCAGCCCCAGCATTTT.

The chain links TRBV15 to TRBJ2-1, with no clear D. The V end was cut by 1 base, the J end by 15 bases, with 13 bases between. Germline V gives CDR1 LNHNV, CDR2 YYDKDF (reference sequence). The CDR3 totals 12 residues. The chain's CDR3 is CATSRAPDRAFF. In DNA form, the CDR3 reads TGTGCCACCAGCAGAGCCCCCGATAGGGCGTTCTTC. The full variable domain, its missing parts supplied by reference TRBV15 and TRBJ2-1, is DAMVIQNPRYQVTQFGKPVTLSCSQTLNHNVMYWYQQKSSQAPKLLFHYYDKDFNNEADTPDNFQSRRPNTSFCFLDIRSPGLGDTAMYLCATSRAPDRAFFGPGTRLTVL.

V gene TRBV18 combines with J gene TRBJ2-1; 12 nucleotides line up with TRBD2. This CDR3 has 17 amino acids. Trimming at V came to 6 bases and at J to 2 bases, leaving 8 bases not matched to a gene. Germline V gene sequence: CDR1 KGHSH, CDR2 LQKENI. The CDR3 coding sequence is TGTGCCAGCTCGCAGTGGACTAGCGGGGCCCCCTACAATGAGCAGTTCTTC. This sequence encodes CASSQWTSGAPYNEQFF.